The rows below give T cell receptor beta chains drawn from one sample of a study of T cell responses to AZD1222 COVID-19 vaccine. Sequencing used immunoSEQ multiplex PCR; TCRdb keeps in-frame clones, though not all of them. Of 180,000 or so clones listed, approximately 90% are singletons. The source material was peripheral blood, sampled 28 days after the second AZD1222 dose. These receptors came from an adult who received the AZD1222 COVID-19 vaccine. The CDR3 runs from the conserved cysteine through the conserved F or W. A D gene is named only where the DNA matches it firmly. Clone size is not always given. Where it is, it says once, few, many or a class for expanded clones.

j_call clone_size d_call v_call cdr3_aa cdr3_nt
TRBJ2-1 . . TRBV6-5 CASSPEGVSYNEQFF TGTGCCAGCAGCCCCGAGGGGGTATCCTACAATGAGCAGTTCTTC
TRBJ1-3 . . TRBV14 CASSQGGSWYGNTIYF TGTGCCAGCAGCCAAGGGGGGAGTTGGTACGGAAACACCATATATTTT
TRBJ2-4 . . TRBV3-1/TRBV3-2 CASSQPTGTKNIQYF TGTGCCAGCAGCCAACCCACCGGGACTAAAAACATTCAGTACTTC
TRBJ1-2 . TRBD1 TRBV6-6 CASSLRPDRNYGYTF TGTGCCAGCAGCCTCCGACCGGACAGGAACTATGGCTACACCTTC
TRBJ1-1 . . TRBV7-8 CASSLREGNTEAFF TGTGCCAGCAGCCTAAGAGAGGGAAACACTGAAGCTTTCTTT
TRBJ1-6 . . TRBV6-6 CATRQNHNSPLHF TGTGCCACCCGACAGAACCATAATTCACCCCTCCACTTT
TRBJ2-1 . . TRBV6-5 CASGPSSHNEQFF TGTGCCAGCGGGCCTAGCTCCCACAATGAGCAGTTCTTC
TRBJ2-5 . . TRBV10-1 CASSESRAQETQYF TGCGCCAGCAGTGAGTCGCGGGCCCAAGAGACCCAGTACTTC
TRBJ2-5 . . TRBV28 CASSLGRVETQYF TGTGCCAGCAGTTTAGGGAGAGTTGAGACCCAGTACTTC
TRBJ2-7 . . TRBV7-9 CASTDRPSSYEQYF TGTGCCAGCACTGACAGGCCGAGCTCCTACGAGCAGTACTTC
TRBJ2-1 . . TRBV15 CATSPSLEVQEQFF TGTGCCACCAGCCCCTCCCTGGAGGTACAGGAGCAGTTCTTC
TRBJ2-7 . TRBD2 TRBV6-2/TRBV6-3 CASSSSPAGGPYEQYF TGTGCCAGCAGTTCGTCCCCCGCGGGAGGGCCCTACGAGCAGTACTTC
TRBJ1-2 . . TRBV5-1 CASSPYNPNYGYTF TGCGCCAGCAGCCCCTACAACCCCAACTATGGCTACACCTTC
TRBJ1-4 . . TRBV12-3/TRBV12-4 CASTGGVNEKLFF TGTGCCAGCACTGGGGGCGTTAATGAAAAACTGTTTTTT
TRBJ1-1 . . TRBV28 CASNIDQNTEAFF TGTGCCAGCAACATTGACCAGAACACTGAAGCTTTCTTT
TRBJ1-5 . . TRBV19 CASSMVHTPRQPQHF TGTGCCAGTAGTATGGTTCATACCCCAAGGCAGCCCCAGCATTTT
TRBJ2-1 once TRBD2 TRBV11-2 CASSSRLAGDNEQFF TGTGCCAGCAGCTCCAGACTAGCGGGGGACAATGAGCAGTTCTTC
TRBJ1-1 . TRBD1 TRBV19 CASSRDRADTEAFF TGTGCCAGTAGCAGGGACAGGGCTGACACTGAAGCTTTCTTT
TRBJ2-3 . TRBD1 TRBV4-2 CASSQGPGQLADTQYF TGTGCCAGCAGCCAAGGGCCGGGACAGTTGGCAGATACGCAGTATTTT
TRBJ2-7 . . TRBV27 CASSPQGTYEQYF TGTGCCAGCAGTCCACAAGGGACATACGAGCAGTACTTC
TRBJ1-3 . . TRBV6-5 CASSYTAGGNTIYF TGTGCCAGCAGTTATACAGCCGGTGGAAACACCATATATTTT
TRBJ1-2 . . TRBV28 CASSLDLRGGYTF TGTGCCAGCAGTTTAGACCTTCGGGGAGGCTACACCTTC
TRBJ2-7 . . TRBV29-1 CSVEGVGPYEQYF TGCAGCGTTGAAGGCGTGGGTCCCTACGAGCAGTACTTC
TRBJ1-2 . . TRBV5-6 CASSLIRSIHGYTF TGTGCCAGCAGCTTGATCAGGTCGATCCATGGCTACACCTTC
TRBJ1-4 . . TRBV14 CASSQDLFATNEKLFF TGTGCCAGCAGCCAAGATCTGTTCGCAACTAATGAAAAACTGTTTTTT
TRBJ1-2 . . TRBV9 CASSVGLRQARGNYGYTF TGTGCCAGCAGCGTCGGCTTGAGGCAGGCGAGGGGGAACTATGGCTACACCTTC
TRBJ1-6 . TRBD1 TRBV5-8 CASSLADRGNSPLHF TGTGCCAGCAGCTTGGCGGACAGGGGGAATTCACCCCTCCACTTT
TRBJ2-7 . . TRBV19 CASNPGGRDTYEQYF TGTGCCAGTAATCCTGGGGGCCGGGACACCTACGAGCAGTACTTC
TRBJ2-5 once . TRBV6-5 CAAGGLGTQYF TGTGCCGCCGGGGGGCTCGGGACCCAGTACTTC
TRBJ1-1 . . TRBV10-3 CAIRELTEAFF TGTGCCATCAGAGAGCTCACTGAAGCTTTCTTT
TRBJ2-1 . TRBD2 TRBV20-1 CSASPRLAGWGEQFF TGCAGTGCTAGTCCGCGGCTAGCGGGTTGGGGTGAGCAGTTCTTC
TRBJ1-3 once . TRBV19 CASNPGNSGNTIYF TGTGCCAGTAACCCCGGTAACTCTGGAAACACCATATATTTT
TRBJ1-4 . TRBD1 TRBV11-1 CASSKETGGSEKLFF TGTGCCAGCAGCAAGGAAACAGGGGGCAGTGAAAAACTGTTTTTT
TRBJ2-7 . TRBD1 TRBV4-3 CASSQDLPFTQGASYEQYF TGCGCCAGCAGCCAAGATTTGCCTTTTACGCAGGGGGCATCCTACGAGCAGTACTTC
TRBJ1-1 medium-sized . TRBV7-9 CASSWEGVGTEAFF TGTGCCAGCAGCTGGGAAGGGGTAGGCACTGAAGCTTTCTTT
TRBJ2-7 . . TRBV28 CASSPTGSSYEQYF TGTGCCAGCAGCCCTACAGGGAGCTCCTACGAGCAGTACTTC
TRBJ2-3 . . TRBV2 CASSLPLGDTQYF TGTGCCAGCAGTCTCCCGCTGGGGGATACGCAGTATTTT
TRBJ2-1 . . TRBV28 CASSLSNEQFF TGTGCCAGCAGTTTATCCAATGAGCAGTTCTTC
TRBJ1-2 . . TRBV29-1 CSVEKRPGSYTF TGCAGCGTTGAGAAACGCCCGGGGAGCTACACCTTC
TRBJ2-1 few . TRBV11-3 CASSLEGSEQFF TGTGCCAGCAGCTTAGAAGGGTCTGAGCAGTTCTTC
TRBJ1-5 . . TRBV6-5 CASTIDPDSSQHF TGTGCCAGCACCATTGATCCGGACTCTTCCCAGCATTTT
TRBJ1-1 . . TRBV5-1 CASSLDPNTEAFF TGCGCCAGCAGCTTGGATCCTAACACTGAAGCTTTCTTT
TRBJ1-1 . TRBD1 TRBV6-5 CASRSGGASGTEAFF TGTGCCAGCAGGTCAGGGGGCGCATCGGGCACTGAAGCTTTCTTT
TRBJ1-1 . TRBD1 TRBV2 CASGGQGASEAFF TGTGCCAGCGGAGGACAGGGGGCCTCTGAAGCTTTCTTT
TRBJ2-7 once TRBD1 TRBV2 CASKTGGRYEQYF TGTGCCAGCAAGACAGGGGGCCGGTACGAGCAGTACTTC
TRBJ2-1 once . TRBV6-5 CASRTAGMSYNEQFF TGTGCCAGCAGGACCGCCGGTATGTCCTACAATGAGCAGTTCTTC
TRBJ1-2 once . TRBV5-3 CARSLVSGPYRYTF TGTGCCAGAAGCTTGGTTTCCGGTCCCTATCGCTACACCTTC